This TCR beta chain emerged from a study of T cell repertoires in cytomegalovirus infection. Across the study: Use of recently identified HLA-C-restricted and well-studied HLA-B-restricted CMV epitopes was part of the study. Public signatures in TCR beta pointed to CMV infection and matching HLA type. General study points: In two of eight donors, the top clonotype was HLA-C-restricted CMV-specific. Cumulative public TCR beta family frequency identified CMV carriers with the relevant HLA.

TCRdb called the reads again in MiXCR, with one record for every CDR3 protein. The sample records some 500,000 distinct CDR3 sequences, 30% to 40% being singletons. Trimming removed 3 bases from V and 1 base from J, with 6 bases in between. The CDR3 length is 14 residues. Remarks on this clonotype: As yet, its antigen is unknown.

The sequencing here drew on cultured PBMCs, taken from culture after CMV antigen stimulation. The receptor comes from a human donor in good health (CMV status not recorded). Some clones in this sample may be carry-over from other donors' samples. This rearrangement joins TRBV7-1 to TRBJ2-2; no definite D call. TRBV7-1 belongs to the ORF category, with a function that is uncertain. The DNA for the CDR3 is TGTGCCAGCAGCTCTACAGAGAACACCGGGGAGCTGTTTTTT. This sequence encodes CASSSTENTGELFF.